Shown below are 25 T cell receptor beta chains from a single sample sequenced in a study of blood T cell repertoires in COVID-19. Method: immunoSEQ multiplex PCR; TCRdb's copy keeps in-frame clones and lacks some. This sample yields about 160,000 clones, of which approximately 86% are seen a single time; 3% to 4.5% belongs to the top ten. The sequencing sample was made of peripheral blood. The receptor set was obtained from an older woman who had recovered from COVID-19.

This clone appeared a single time. The gene calls are TRBV5-4 and TRBJ2-6; D call uncertain. CDR3 length: 16 residues. V lost 5 bases, J lost 1 base, and 13 bases lay in between. Germline CDR1 reads SGHNT; CDR2 reads YYREEE (reference sequence). Here the CDR3 DNA reads TGTGCCAGCAGTCCCTCGACTGATTCTGGGGCCAACGTCCTGACTTTC. Protein: CASSPSTDSGANVLTF. The full variable domain, in which reference TRBV5-4 and TRBJ2-6 provide the parts outside the CDR3, is ETGVTQSPTHLIKTRGQQVTLRCSSQSGHNTVSWYQQALGQGPQFIFQYYREEENGRGNFPPRFSGLQFPNYSSELNVNALELDDSALYLCASSPSTDSGANVLTFGAGSRLTVL.

The rearrangement uses TRBV6-1 and TRBJ1-2; weak D call: TRBD1 (6 bases). The CDR3 spans 14 residues. The V and J ends lost 5 bases and 4 bases respectively, with 14 bases between them. Per the germline V gene, CDR1 is MNHNS and CDR2 is SASEGT. CDR3 loop: CASSLPGQFYGYTF. The CDR3 DNA follows: TGTGCCAGCAGTCTCCCCGGACAGTTCTATGGCTACACCTTC.

The chain carries TRBV28 and TRBJ1-2, with TRBD1 matching over 9 bases. The ends lost 7 bases at V and 4 bases at J; junction bases unmatched: 4. The CDR3 is made up of 13 amino acids. Germline V lookup: CDR1 MDHEN, CDR2 SYDVKM. CDR3 nucleotide sequence: TGTGCCAGCAAACCGGGACAGGGCTATGGCTACACCTTC. It translates to CASKPGQGYGYTF.

The V call is TRBV9, the J call TRBJ2-3; tentatively, D is TRBD2 (5 bases). The V end was cut by 7 bases, the J end by 3 bases, with 18 bases between. This CDR3 comprises 15 residues. The germline V gene has CDR1 SGDLS and CDR2 YYNGEE. The CDR3 DNA is TGTGCCAGCGCCGGGGTACCAGCAGCGACAGATACGCAGTATTTT. Residues: CASAGVPAATDTQYF.

The chain employs TRBV5-8 and TRBJ2-2; no definite D call. The CDR3 extends over 15 amino acids. The germline gives CDR1 SGHTS, CDR2 YDEGEE. V lost 0 bases to trimming and J lost 1 base, with 7 bases between them. This chain's CDR3 is CASSLAYRNTGELFF. CDR3 coding DNA: TGTGCCAGCAGCTTGGCCTACAGGAACACCGGGGAGCTGTTTTTT.

The genes are TRBV6-4 and TRBJ2-7; unclear D gene. Germline values: CDR1 MRHNA, CDR2 SNTAGT. The CDR3 totals 14 residues. V was pared by 0 bases and J by 3 bases, with 9 bases between. The CDR3 is CASSDSASFYEQYF. As DNA, the CDR3 is TGTGCCAGCAGTGACTCCGCTAGTTTCTACGAGCAGTACTTC.

V and J are TRBV7-9 and TRBJ2-3; 15 bases agree with TRBD2. The CDR3 extends over 18 amino acids. Looked up from germline, CDR1 is SEHNR and CDR2 is FQNEAQ (reference sequence). The J segment lost 2 bases and the V segment lost 4 bases, leaving 7 bases of the junction unmatched. CDR3 in DNA: TGTGCCAGCAGCTCCGGGACTAGCGGGGGGATCTACACAGATACGCAGTATTTT. Translation: CASSSGTSGGIYTDTQYF. Using reference TRBV7-9 and TRBJ2-3 for the parts outside the CDR3, the full variable domain is DTGVSQNPRHKITKRGQNVTFRCDPISEHNRLYWYRQTLGQGPEFLTYFQNEAQLEKSRLLSDRFSAERPKGSFSTLEIQRTEQGDSAMYLCASSSGTSGGIYTDTQYFGPGTRLTVL.

The chain couples TRBV5-8 to TRBJ2-5; 7 bases line up with TRBD2. This CDR3 is 16 amino acids long. Germline CDR1 SGHTS, CDR2 YDEGEE. V lost 4 bases and J lost 1; bases outside the gene matches: 10. Here the CDR3 DNA reads TGTGCCAGCAGCCAAGTTGGTGGGGGGGTCCAAGAGACCCAGTACTTC. Amino acid sequence: CASSQVGGGVQETQYF.

The chain has TRBV15 and TRBJ1-1, with unresolved D. V was shortened by 1 base and J by 0 bases, with 12 bases between the two germline ends. In germline, CDR1 is LNHNV, CDR2 YYDKDF (reference sequence). The CDR3 is made up of 16 amino acids. CDR3 loop: CATSRAPGGLNTEAFF. CDR3 bases: TGTGCCACCAGCAGAGCACCGGGAGGGTTGAACACTGAAGCTTTCTTT.

The genes are TRBV6-2 or TRBV6-3 and TRBJ2-7; 7 nucleotides agree with TRBD1. The CDR3 length is 12 residues. Germline trimming cut 2 bases from V and 7 bases from J; bases unmatched to any gene: 2. CDR1 is MNHEY and CDR2 is SVGEGT in the germline V gene. In DNA, the CDR3 is TGTGCCAGCAGTTACGGGACAGCTGAGCAGTACTTC. This translates into CASSYGTAEQYF.

This clone was found once. This chain joins TRBV12-3 or TRBV12-4 and TRBJ1-2; D is possibly TRBD1 (5 bases). The ends were cut back, 5 bases at V and 4 bases at J, with 8 bases in the middle. The CDR3 is made up of 12 amino acids. The CDR3 spells CASSGDSYGYTF. For the CDR3, the DNA is TGTGCCAGCAGTGGAGACAGCTATGGCTACACCTTC.

The chain is built from TRBV27 and TRBJ1-2, with D perhaps TRBD1 (5 bases). The CDR3 loop spans 13 amino acids. Trimming removed 5 bases at V and 2 bases at J, with 9 bases between. Germline-derived CDR1 and CDR2 are MNHEY and SMNVEV (reference sequence). In DNA, the CDR3 is TGTGCCAGCAGTACGACAGTCAACTATGGCTACACCTTC. It codes for CASSTTVNYGYTF.

The CDR3 reads CASSRPSGGRTDTQYF. CDR3 nucleotides: TGTGCCAGCAGCCGACCTAGCGGGGGCCGCACAGATACGCAGTATTTT. The chain joins TRBV5-4 to TRBJ2-3, with 10 bases lining up with TRBD2. V shed 4 bases and J 1 base; nucleotides not matched to a gene: 6. There are 16 residues in the CDR3. The V gene's germline CDR1 is SGHNT and CDR2 YYREEE (reference sequence).

This clone has a single count. The chain is built from TRBV28 and TRBJ1-3; tentative D call: TRBD1 (5 bases). Between the trimmed V and J ends, which lost 8 bases and 4 bases, there was a span of 15 bases. This CDR3 is built from 14 residues. Germline CDR1 MDHEN, CDR2 SYDVKM. The CDR3, as DNA: TGTGCCAGCCGTGGGGCCCACCCCGGAAACACCATATATTTT. Protein sequence: CASRGAHPGNTIYF.

The chain joins TRBV3-1 (or the pseudogene TRBV3-2) to TRBJ1-6, with a weak D call TRBD1 (5 bases). The germline gives CDR1 LGHDT, CDR2 YNNKEL (reference sequence). The CDR3 has 16 amino acids. Trimming took off 5 bases at V and 7 bases at J, with 18 bases between the two ends. The CDR3 coding sequence is TGTGCCAGCAGCTTAATCTTCGGTCCAGGGAATTCACCCCTCCACTTT. Translation gives CASSLIFGPGNSPLHF.

The chain uses TRBV5-1 and TRBJ2-3; TRBD1 matches 9 bases. Trimming cost V 6 bases and J 4 bases; bases outside gene matches: 6. CDR1 SGHRS and CDR2 YFSETQ come from the germline V gene. The CDR3 has 14 residues. The CDR3 spells CASTTGTGSDTQYF. The CDR3 nucleotides read TGCGCCAGCACCACCGGGACAGGGTCAGATACGCAGTATTTT.

This chain uses TRBV7-3 with TRBJ2-5, with D perhaps TRBD1 (5 bases). This CDR3 comprises 16 residues. Trimming took 0 bases from V and 1 from J, leaving 12 bases between them. CDR1 and CDR2 (germline): SGHTA, FQGTGA. CDR3 nucleotide sequence: TGTGCCAGCAGCTTAACTGGTTTAAGGGGCCAAGAGACCCAGTACTTC. Its translation is CASSLTGLRGQETQYF.

The rearrangement joins TRBV28 to TRBJ1-2; D not resolved. The CDR3 consists of 13 residues. Germline assignment: CDR1 MDHEN and CDR2 SYDVKM. The germline V and J ends were trimmed by 6 bases and 0 bases, with 8 bases remaining between them. CDR3 nucleotide sequence: TGTGCCAGCAGGTTGACACCTAACTATGGCTACACCTTC. Translating it yields CASRLTPNYGYTF.

The chain links TRBV7-9 to TRBJ1-4; tentative D call: TRBD1 (6 bases). CDR1 SEHNR and CDR2 FQNEAQ come from the germline V gene (reference sequence). V dropped 8 bases and J dropped 5 bases, with 15 bases sitting between them. This CDR3 region has 14 residues. The CDR3 loop is CASGAEGGNEKLFF. The CDR3 DNA reads TGTGCCAGCGGGGCCGAGGGGGGGAATGAAAAACTGTTTTTT.

This sequence joins TRBV5-1 and TRBJ2-5, with D hard to call. Between the trimmed V and J ends, which lost 4 bases and 5 bases, there was a span of 15 bases. CDR1 is SGHRS, CDR2 YFSETQ, per germline. The CDR3 has 14 amino acids. Written as DNA, the CDR3 is TGCGCCAGCAGCCAAATTGAGGTGGCGGAGACCCAGTACTTC. It encodes CASSQIEVAETQYF.

Here the CDR3 reads CASSSEWGAEAFF. The CDR3 DNA follows: TGCGCCAGCAGCTCCGAATGGGGAGCTGAAGCTTTCTTT. The chain has TRBV5-1 and TRBJ1-1; no firm D call. CDR3 length: 13 amino acids. Germline loops: CDR1 SGHRS, CDR2 YFSETQ. V lost 3 bases and J 6 bases, leaving 12 bases between the germline ends. Combining the CDR3 with reference TRBV5-1 and TRBJ1-1 gives the whole variable domain KAGVTQTPRYLIKTRGQQVTLSCSPISGHRSVSWYQQTPGQGLQFLFEYFSETQRNKGNFPGRFSGRQFSNSRSEMNVSTLELGDSALYLCASSSEWGAEAFFGQGTRLTVV.

The chain joins TRBV3-1 (or the pseudogene TRBV3-2) to TRBJ2-5; 7 bases fit TRBD1. Germline assignment: CDR1 LGHDT and CDR2 YNNKEL (reference sequence). V shed 1 base and J 3 bases; nucleotides not matched to a gene: 8. This CDR3 contains 16 residues. The CDR3 sequence: CASSQGLGTVEETQYF. The CDR3 DNA reads as TGTGCCAGCAGCCAAGGCCTGGGGACAGTAGAAGAGACCCAGTACTTC.

The chain uses TRBV4-2 and TRBJ2-3; 8 nucleotides agree with TRBD2. This CDR3 region has 15 residues. Germline trimming cut 4 bases from V and 4 bases from J; bases unmatched to any gene: 7. Germline V gene data show CDR1 as LGHNA and CDR2 as YNFKEQ. The CDR3 coding sequence is TGTGCCAGCAGCCCGAGCGGGGGTCGGGCAGATACGCAGTATTTT. It is translated as CASSPSGGRADTQYF.

This clone was counted only a few times. CDR3 protein: CASSTPRGFGTEAFF. The CDR3 DNA sequence: TGTGCCAGCAGTACACCAAGGGGCTTCGGGACTGAAGCTTTCTTT. The J gene is TRBJ1-1, the V gene TRBV6-6; D possibly corresponds to TRBD1 (5 bases). The V end lost 5 bases, the J end lost 5 bases, and 18 bases lay between the germline ends. CDR1 MNHNY and CDR2 SVGAGI come from the germline V gene (reference sequence). The length of the CDR3 is 15 residues.

The chain combines TRBV28 with TRBJ1-2; 8 bases are a match to TRBD1. The length of the CDR3 is 15 residues. Germline values: CDR1 MDHEN, CDR2 SYDVKM. V trimming: 5 bases; J trimming: 2 bases; junction bases outside the gene matches: 7. The chain's CDR3 is CASSPAGGSNYGYTF. The CDR3 DNA reads TGTGCCAGCAGTCCCGCAGGGGGCAGCAACTATGGCTACACCTTC.